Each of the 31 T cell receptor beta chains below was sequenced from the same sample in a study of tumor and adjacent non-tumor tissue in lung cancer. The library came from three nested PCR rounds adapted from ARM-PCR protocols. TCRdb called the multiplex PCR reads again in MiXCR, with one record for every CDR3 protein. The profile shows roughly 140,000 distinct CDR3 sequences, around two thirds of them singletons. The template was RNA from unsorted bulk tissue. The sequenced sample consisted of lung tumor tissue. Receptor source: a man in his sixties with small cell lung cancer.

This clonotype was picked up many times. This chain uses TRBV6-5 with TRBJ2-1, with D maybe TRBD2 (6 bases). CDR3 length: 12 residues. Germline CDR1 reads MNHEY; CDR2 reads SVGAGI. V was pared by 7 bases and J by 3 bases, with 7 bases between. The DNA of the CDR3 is TGTGCCAGCACGGGACTCTACAATGAGCAGTTCTTC. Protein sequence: CASTGLYNEQFF.

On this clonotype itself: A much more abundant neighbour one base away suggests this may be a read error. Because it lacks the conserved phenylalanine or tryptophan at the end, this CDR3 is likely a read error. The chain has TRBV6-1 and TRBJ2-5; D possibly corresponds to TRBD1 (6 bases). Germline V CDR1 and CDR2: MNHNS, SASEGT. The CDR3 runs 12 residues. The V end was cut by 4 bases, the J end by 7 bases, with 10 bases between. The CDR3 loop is CASSVSRGTQYS. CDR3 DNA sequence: TGTGCCAGCAGTGTAAGCAGGGGGACCCAGTACTCC.

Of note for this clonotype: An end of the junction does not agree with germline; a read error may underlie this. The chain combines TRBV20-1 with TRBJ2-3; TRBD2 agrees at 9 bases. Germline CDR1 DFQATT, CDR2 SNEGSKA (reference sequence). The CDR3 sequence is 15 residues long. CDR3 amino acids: CSARIAGVHTDTQYF. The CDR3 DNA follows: TGCAGTGCTAGGATAGCGGGAGTGCACACAGATACACAGTATTTT.

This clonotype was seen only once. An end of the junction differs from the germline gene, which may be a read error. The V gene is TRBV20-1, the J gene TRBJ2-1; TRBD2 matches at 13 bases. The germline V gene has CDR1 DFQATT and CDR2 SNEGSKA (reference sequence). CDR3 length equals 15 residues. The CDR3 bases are TGTAGTGCTCCTTCTACTAGCGGGAGGGCCGTGGAGCAGTTATTC. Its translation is CSAPSTSGRAVEQLF.

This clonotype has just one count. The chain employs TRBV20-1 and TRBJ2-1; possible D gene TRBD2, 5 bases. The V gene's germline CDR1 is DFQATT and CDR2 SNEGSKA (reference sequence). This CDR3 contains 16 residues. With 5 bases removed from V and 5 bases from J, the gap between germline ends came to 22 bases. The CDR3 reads CSAHTRTSGAHNEQFF. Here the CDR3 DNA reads TGCAGTGCTCACACTCGGACCAGCGGAGCTCACAATGAGCAGTTCTTC.

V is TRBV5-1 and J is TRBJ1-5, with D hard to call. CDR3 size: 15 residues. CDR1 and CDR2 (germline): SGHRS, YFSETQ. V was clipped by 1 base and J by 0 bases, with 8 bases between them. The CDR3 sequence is CASSLRDDSNQPQHF. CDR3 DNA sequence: TGCGCCAGCAGCTTGAGGGATGATAGCAATCAGCCCCAGCATTTT.

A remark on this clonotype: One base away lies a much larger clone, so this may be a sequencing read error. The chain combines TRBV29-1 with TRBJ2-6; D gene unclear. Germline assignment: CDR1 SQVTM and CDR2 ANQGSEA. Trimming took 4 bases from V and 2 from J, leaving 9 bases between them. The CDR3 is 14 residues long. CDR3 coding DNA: TGCAGCGTTGGGTCAAGCCCTGGGGCCAACGTCCTGACTTTC. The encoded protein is CSVGSSPGANVLTF.

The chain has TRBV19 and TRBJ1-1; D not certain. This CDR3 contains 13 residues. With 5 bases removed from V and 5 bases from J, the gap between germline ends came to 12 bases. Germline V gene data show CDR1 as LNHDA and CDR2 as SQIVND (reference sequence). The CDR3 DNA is TGTGCCAGTAGTGCGCGGATGCGGACTGAAGCTTTCTTT. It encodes CASSARMRTEAFF.

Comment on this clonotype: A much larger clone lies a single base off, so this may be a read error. DNA for the CDR3: TGCAGTGCCCAGGCTACATGGGGCAGGAACGAGCAGTACTTC. It translates to CSAQATWGRNEQYF. The V and J genes are TRBV20-1 and TRBJ2-7, with a possible D match to TRBD1 (5 bases). From germline, CDR1 is DFQATT and CDR2 SNEGSKA (reference sequence). CDR3 length: 14 amino acids. Trimming took off 6 bases at V and 5 bases at J, with 20 bases between the two ends.

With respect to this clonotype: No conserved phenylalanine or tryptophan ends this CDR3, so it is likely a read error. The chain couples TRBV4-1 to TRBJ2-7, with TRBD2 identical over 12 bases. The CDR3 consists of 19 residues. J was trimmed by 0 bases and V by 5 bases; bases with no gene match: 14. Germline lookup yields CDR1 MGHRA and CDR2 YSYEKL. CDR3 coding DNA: TGCGCCAGCAGCACAAATGGACTAGCGGGATTGAGGAGCTCCTACGAGCAGTACATC. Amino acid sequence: CASSTNGLAGLRSSYEQYI.

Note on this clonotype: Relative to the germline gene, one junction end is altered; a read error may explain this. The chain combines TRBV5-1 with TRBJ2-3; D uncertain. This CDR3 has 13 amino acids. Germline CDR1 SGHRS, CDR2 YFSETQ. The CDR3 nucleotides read TGCGTCAGCAGCTTAAGCAGACTGGATACGCAGTATTTT. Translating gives CVSSLSRLDTQYF. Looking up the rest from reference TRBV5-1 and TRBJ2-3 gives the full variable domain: KAGVTQTPRYLIKTRGQQVTLSCSPISGHRSVSWYQQTPGQGLQFLFEYFSETQRNKGNFPGRFSGRQFSNSRSEMNVSTLELGDSALYLCVSSLSRLDTQYFGPGTRLTVL.

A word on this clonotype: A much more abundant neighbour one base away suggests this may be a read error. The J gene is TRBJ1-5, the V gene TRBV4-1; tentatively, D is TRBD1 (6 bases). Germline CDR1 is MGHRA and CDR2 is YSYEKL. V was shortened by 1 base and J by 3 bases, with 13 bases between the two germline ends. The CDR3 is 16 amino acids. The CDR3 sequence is CASSQGRGQHNQPQHF. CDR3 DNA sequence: TGCGCCAGCAGCCAAGGCCGGGGGCAGCACAATCAGCCCCAGCATTTT.

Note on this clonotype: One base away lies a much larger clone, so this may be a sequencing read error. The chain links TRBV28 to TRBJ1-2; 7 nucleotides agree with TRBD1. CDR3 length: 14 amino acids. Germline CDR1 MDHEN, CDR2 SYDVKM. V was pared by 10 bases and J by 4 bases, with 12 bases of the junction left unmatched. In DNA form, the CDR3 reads TGTGCCATAACTCCGACAGGGCCTCGCTATGGCTACACCTTC. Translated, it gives CAITPTGPRYGYTF.

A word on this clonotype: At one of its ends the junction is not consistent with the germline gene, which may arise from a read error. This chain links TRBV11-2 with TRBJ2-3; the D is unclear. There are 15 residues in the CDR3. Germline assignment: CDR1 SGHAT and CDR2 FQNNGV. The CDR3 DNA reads TGTGCCAGCAACCCGGTGGACGGGCGCACAGATACGCACTATTTT. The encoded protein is CASNPVDGRTDTHYF.

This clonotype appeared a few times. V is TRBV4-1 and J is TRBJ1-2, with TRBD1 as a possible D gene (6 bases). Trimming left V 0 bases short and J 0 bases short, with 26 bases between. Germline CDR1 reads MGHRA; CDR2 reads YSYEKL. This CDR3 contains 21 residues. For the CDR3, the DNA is TGCGCCAGCAGCCAAGAACGCGTTTTCGGGACAAGCCCGAAAACTAACTATGGCTACACCTTC. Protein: CASSQERVFGTSPKTNYGYTF.

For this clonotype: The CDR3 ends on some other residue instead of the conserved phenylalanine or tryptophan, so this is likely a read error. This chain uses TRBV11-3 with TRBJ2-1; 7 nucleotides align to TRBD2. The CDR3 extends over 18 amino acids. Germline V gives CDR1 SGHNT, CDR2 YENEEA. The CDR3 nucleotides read TGTGCCAGCAGCTTAGAGTACCTTAGCGGGCCTCCCTACAATGAACAGTTCTCC. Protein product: CASSLEYLSGPPYNEQFS.

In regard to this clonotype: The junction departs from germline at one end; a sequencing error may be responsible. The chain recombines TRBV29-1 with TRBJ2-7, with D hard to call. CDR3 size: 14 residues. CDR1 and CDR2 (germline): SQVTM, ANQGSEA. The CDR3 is CSVVLGPSNNEQHF. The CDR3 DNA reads TGCAGCGTTGTGCTTGGGCCGTCCAACAACGAGCAGCACTTC.

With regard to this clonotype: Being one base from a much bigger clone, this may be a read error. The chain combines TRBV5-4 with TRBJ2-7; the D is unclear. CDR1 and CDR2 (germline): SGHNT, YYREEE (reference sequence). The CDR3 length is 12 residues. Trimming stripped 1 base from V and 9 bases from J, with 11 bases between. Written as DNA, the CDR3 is TGTGCCAGCAGCTTGTCTTCTGGCGTGCAGTACTTC. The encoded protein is CASSLSSGVQYF. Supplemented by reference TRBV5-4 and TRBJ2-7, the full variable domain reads ETGVTQSPTHLIKTRGQQVTLRCSSQSGHNTVSWYQQALGQGPQFIFQYYREEENGRGNFPPRFSGLQFPNYSSELNVNALELDDSALYLCASSLSSGVQYFGPGTRLTVT.

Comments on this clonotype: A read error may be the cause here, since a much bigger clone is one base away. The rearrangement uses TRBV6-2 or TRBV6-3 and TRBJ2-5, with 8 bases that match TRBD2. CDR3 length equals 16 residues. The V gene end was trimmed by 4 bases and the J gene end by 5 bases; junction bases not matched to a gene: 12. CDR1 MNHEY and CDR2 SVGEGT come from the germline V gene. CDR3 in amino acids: CASSSPISGICETQYF. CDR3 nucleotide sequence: TGTGCCAGCAGTTCCCCTATTAGCGGGATATGTGAGACCCAGTACTTC.

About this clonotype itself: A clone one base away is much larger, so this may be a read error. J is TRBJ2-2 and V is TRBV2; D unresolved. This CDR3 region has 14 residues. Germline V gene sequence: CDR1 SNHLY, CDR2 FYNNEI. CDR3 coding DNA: TGTGCCAGCAATGAATTCGAGCAGGTCGGGGAGCTGTTTTTT. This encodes CASNEFEQVGELFF.

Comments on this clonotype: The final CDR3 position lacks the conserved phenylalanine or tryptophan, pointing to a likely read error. The CDR3 sequence is CASRRPGGSYNEQFI. CDR3 bases: TGTGCCAGCAGACGCCCGGGCGGCTCCTACAATGAGCAGTTCATC. This sequence joins TRBV7-8 and TRBJ2-1; D gene uncertain. Trimming pared 6 bases from V and 0 bases from J, leaving 12 bases between. Germline V gives CDR1 SGHVS, CDR2 FQNEAQ. The CDR3 has 15 amino acids.

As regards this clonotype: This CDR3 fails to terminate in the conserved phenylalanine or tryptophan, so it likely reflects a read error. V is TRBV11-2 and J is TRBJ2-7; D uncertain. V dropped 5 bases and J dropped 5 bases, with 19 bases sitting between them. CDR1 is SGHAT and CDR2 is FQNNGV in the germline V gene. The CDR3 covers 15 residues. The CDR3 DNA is TGTGCCAGCAGCCAACAGATTGGTTCCGAAAACGAGCAGTACATC. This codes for CASSQQIGSENEQYI.

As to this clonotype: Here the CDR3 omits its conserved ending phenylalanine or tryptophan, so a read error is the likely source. CDR3 DNA sequence: TGTGCCAGTAGGGGAGTAGCGGGGGGCAACTACGAGCAGTACTCC. Protein product: CASRGVAGGNYEQYS. The V and J genes are TRBV12-3 or TRBV12-4 and TRBJ2-7; TRBD2 agrees at 10 bases. This CDR3 is 15 amino acids long. Trimming removed 9 bases from V and 3 bases from J; junction bases left unmatched: 11.

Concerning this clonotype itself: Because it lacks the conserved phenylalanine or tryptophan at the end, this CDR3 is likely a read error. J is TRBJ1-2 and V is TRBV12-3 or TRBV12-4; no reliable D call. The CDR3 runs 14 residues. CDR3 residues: CTSRVGEGSYGYTI. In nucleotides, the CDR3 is TGTACCAGCAGAGTGGGAGAGGGATCCTATGGCTACACCATC.

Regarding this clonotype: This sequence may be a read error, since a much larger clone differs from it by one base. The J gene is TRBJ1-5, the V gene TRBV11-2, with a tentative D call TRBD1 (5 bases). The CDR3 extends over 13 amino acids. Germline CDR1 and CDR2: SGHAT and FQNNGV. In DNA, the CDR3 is TGTACCAGCAGCTTAGACAGAAATCAGCCCCAGCATTTT. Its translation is CTSSLDRNQPQHF.

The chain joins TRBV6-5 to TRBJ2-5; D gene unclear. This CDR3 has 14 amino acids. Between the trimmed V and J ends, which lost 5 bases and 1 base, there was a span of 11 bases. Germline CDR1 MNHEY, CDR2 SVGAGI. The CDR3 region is CASSRERIQETQYF. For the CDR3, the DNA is TGTGCCAGCAGTAGAGAAAGAATCCAAGAGACCCAGTACTTC.

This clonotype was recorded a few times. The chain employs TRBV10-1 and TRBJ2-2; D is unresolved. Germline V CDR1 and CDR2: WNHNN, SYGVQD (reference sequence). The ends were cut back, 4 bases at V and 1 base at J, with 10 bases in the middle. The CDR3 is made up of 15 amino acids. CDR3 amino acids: CASSGFDGNTGELFF. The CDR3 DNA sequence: TGCGCCAGCAGTGGGTTCGACGGGAACACCGGGGAGCTGTTTTTT.

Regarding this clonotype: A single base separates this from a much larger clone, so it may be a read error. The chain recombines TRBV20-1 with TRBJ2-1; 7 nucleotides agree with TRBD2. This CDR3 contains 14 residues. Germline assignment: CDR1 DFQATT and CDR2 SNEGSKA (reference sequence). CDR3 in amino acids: CSSSGWGDYNEQFF. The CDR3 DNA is TGCAGTTCTAGCGGCTGGGGGGACTACAATGAGCAGTTCTTC.

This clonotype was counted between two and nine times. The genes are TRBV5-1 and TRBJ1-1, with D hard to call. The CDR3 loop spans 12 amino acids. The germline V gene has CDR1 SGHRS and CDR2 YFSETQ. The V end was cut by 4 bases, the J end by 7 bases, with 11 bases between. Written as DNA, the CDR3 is TGCGCCAGCAGCCCGGAGGTGGGTGAAGCTTTCTTT. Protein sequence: CASSPEVGEAFF.

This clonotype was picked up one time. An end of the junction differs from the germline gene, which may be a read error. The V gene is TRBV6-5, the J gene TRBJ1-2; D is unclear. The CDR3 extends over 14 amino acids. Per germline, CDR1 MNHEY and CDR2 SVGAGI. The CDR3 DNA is TGTGCCAGCAGTTACTCAGCTGGGCGGGATGGCTACTCCTTC. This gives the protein CASSYSAGRDGYSF.

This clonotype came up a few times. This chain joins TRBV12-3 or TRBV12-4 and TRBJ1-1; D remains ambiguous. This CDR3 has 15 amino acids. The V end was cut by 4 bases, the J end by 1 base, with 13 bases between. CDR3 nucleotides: TGTGCCAGCAGTTGGGCCTGGGGTAGGAACACTGAAGCTTTCTTT. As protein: CASSWAWGRNTEAFF.